Below, one T cell receptor beta chain is given with its context. The data were obtained in a study of blood T cells in healthy people across ages. Primers used in a second PCR of about 6 to 11 cycles were a sample-barcoded 5' primer and a J-beta primer mix. MiXCR, run by TCRdb on the 5' RACE reads, gives a single entry per CDR3 protein. The sample contains hundreds of thousands of distinct CDR3 sequences, approximately 40% of which appear only once. The ends were cut back, 0 bases at V and 5 bases at J, with 13 bases in the middle. Germline V gene lookup returns CDR1 LGHNA and CDR2 YSLEER. This CDR3 contains 15 residues.

The sample consisted of blood. This chain connects TRBV4-3 to TRBJ1-1, with D maybe TRBD1 (6 bases). This TCR derives from a man of 80 years or more in good health. CDR3 region: CASSQDWGAGTEAFF. CDR3 coding DNA: TGCGCCAGCAGCCAAGATTGGGGGGCTGGAACTGAAGCTTTCTTT.